This TCR beta chain was retrieved from a study of CD8 T cells in ankylosing spondylitis (dated 2017 in TCRdb). With respect to the entire study: The study set out to find disease-linked TCR variants by profiling T cell receptor beta repertoires in ankylosing spondylitis patients and healthy donors. Peripheral blood was sampled, and synovial fluid was also collected from ankylosing spondylitis patients. In total, the full study cohort was made up of some 110 healthy donors and 25 ankylosing spondylitis patients.

The sequencer listed for this sample is Illumina HiSeq 2500. Quantitative 5'-RACE with molecular barcodes was the method used to prepare the TCR beta libraries. For the original study's pipeline: To identify disease-linked TCR variants, a new computational method was used, one built on a probabilistic model of VDJ rearrangement. TCRdb trimmed the raw reads at Q25, called clones with MiXCR and kept productive beta chains. When rows share a CDR3 protein, they turn into one entry using the most common DNA and genes. V and J calls and clone size were set by TCRdb, not the authors. Counted in this sample were around 770,000 distinct CDR3 sequences; about 10% of them appeared once. Of the sample, 0.45% to 0.6% falls within the top ten clones. The germline V gene specifies SQVTM as CDR1 and ANQGSEA as CDR2. The CDR3 spans 11 residues, from the cysteine through the phenylalanine. Of the read, only the CDR3 DNA is kept; its 33 bases are in frame from base 1. V is clipped by 5 bases and J by 9 bases, and the sequence between their germline boundaries is 13 bases long.

Details on this clonotype: The specificity of this receptor is unknown. No base quality information exists; no much larger clone differs at one position.

The research as a whole found: A TCR beta motif of 8 or 9 highly homologous amino acid variants appeared characteristic of blood from ankylosing spondylitis patients. In peripheral blood, the disease-linked clones were found at relatively low frequencies and had a CD8+ phenotype. Some of the motif variants had been reported before in the synovial fluid and blood of reactive arthritis patients, a finding that suggests common disease-initiation mechanisms. Significant enrichment of the disease-linked clones was reported in matched synovial fluid samples from ankylosing spondylitis patients.

The chain is encoded by TRBV29-1 joined to TRBJ1-2; the D gene is perhaps TRBD1, from 6 matching bases. The receptor comes from a male donor with ankylosing spondylitis. What was sequenced was blood, either unsorted or a sorted T cell fraction (not recorded which). The CDR3 reads as follows: CSVPRGRSYTF. The nucleotide sequence reads TGCAGCGTTCCCCGGGGGCGAAGCTACACCTTC.